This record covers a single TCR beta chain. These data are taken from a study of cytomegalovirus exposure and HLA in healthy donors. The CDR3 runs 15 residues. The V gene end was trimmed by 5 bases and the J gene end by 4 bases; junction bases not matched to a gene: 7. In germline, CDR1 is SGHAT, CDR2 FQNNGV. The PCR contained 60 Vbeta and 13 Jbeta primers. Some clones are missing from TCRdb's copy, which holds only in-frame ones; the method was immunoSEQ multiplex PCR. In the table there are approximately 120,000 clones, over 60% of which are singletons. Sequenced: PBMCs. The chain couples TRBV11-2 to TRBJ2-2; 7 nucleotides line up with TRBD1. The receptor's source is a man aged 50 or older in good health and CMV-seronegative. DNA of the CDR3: TGTGCCAGCAGCCCTACAGGGGCCTCCACCGGGGAGCTGTTTTTT. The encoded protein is CASSPTGASTGELFF.